Listed below are T cell receptor beta chains from one sample, sequenced in a study of Ad26.COV2.S vaccination and SARS-CoV-2 variants. Using immunoSEQ multiplex PCR, the repertoire was profiled, and TCRdb retains in-frame clones only, with some absent. The sample contains 300,000 to 400,000 clones, approximately 84% of which appear only once. Specimen: peripheral blood, collected in a trial of Ad26.COV2.S vaccine versus placebo. These receptors came from a person between 18 and 60 years old who received the Ad26.COV2.S COVID-19 vaccine or a placebo. The CDR3 runs from the conserved cysteine through the conserved F or W. A D gene is named only where the DNA matches it firmly. Size values are once, few and many counts, or a class for expanded clones, and some rows have none.

d_gene: -
v_gene: TRBV28
j_gene: TRBJ1-2
len: 15
abundance: -
CDR3aa: CASSERTGTPYGYTF
CDR3nt: TGTGCCAGCAGTGAAAGAACCGGGACACCATATGGCTACACCTTC

d_gene: -
v_gene: TRBV11-2
j_gene: TRBJ1-1
len: 12
abundance: -
CDR3aa: CASSWGDTEAFF
CDR3nt: TGTGCCAGCAGTTGGGGAGATACTGAAGCTTTCTTT

d_gene: -
v_gene: TRBV18
j_gene: TRBJ1-5
len: 13
abundance: -
CDR3aa: CASSPGANQPQHF
CDR3nt: TGTGCCAGCTCACCCGGGGCAAATCAGCCCCAGCATTTT

d_gene: -
v_gene: TRBV10-2
j_gene: TRBJ2-5
len: 14
abundance: -
CDR3aa: CASSESRGTETQYF
CDR3nt: TGCGCCAGCAGTGAGTCTCGGGGGACGGAGACCCAGTACTTC

d_gene: TRBD1
v_gene: TRBV10-3
j_gene: TRBJ2-2
len: 16
abundance: -
CDR3aa: CAINLGQGANTGELFF
CDR3nt: TGTGCCATCAATTTGGGACAGGGGGCGAACACCGGGGAGCTGTTTTTT

d_gene: -
v_gene: TRBV5-1
j_gene: TRBJ2-7
len: 16
abundance: -
CDR3aa: CASSLAPGTDSYEQYF
CDR3nt: TGCGCCAGCAGCTTGGCCCCCGGGACGGACTCCTACGAGCAGTACTTC

d_gene: -
v_gene: TRBV18
j_gene: TRBJ1-2
len: 14
abundance: -
CDR3aa: CASSPPLRGEGYTF
CDR3nt: TGTGCCAGCTCACCACCGCTTCGAGGTGAGGGCTACACCTTC

d_gene: TRBD1
v_gene: TRBV4-1
j_gene: TRBJ1-2
len: 14
abundance: -
CDR3aa: CASTPGQGNYGYTF
CDR3nt: TGCGCCAGCACACCGGGACAGGGGAACTATGGCTACACCTTC

d_gene: TRBD1
v_gene: TRBV2
j_gene: TRBJ1-3
len: 15
abundance: few
CDR3aa: CASSEGTGGGNTIYF
CDR3nt: TGTGCCAGCAGTGAAGGGACAGGGGGCGGAAACACCATATATTTT

d_gene: TRBD1
v_gene: TRBV3-1/TRBV3-2
j_gene: TRBJ1-3
len: 14
abundance: few
CDR3aa: CASSRQGTGNTIYF
CDR3nt: TGTGCCAGCAGCCGACAGGGGACCGGAAACACCATATATTTT

d_gene: TRBD1
v_gene: TRBV5-4
j_gene: TRBJ2-7
len: 13
abundance: -
CDR3aa: CASSLNRGYEQYF
CDR3nt: TGTGCCAGCAGCCTTAACAGGGGATACGAGCAGTACTTC

d_gene: -
v_gene: TRBV5-1
j_gene: TRBJ1-5
len: 16
abundance: few
CDR3aa: CASSLEGLGGNQPQHF
CDR3nt: TGCGCCAGCAGCTTGGAAGGTCTTGGGGGCAATCAGCCCCAGCATTTT

d_gene: TRBD1
v_gene: TRBV29-1
j_gene: TRBJ2-5
len: 18
abundance: -
CDR3aa: CSVEDRTGQGWIGETQYF
CDR3nt: TGCAGCGTTGAAGATAGGACAGGACAGGGGTGGATAGGGGAGACCCAGTACTTC

d_gene: TRBD2
v_gene: TRBV18
j_gene: TRBJ2-1
len: 16
abundance: -
CDR3aa: CASSPLTGLTYNEQFF
CDR3nt: TGTGCCAGCTCACCTCTTACGGGACTAACATACAATGAGCAGTTCTTC

d_gene: -
v_gene: TRBV7-2
j_gene: TRBJ2-7
len: 12
abundance: -
CDR3aa: CASSFSGREQYF
CDR3nt: TGTGCCAGCAGCTTTTCAGGCCGGGAGCAGTACTTC

d_gene: TRBD1
v_gene: TRBV19
j_gene: TRBJ2-2
len: 13
abundance: -
CDR3aa: CATRDRVAGELFF
CDR3nt: TGTGCCACCAGGGACAGGGTAGCCGGGGAGCTGTTTTTT

d_gene: -
v_gene: TRBV5-1
j_gene: TRBJ2-6
len: 15
abundance: -
CDR3aa: CASSIDSSGANVLTF
CDR3nt: TGCGCCAGCAGCATCGACAGCTCTGGGGCCAACGTCCTGACTTTC

d_gene: TRBD1
v_gene: TRBV6-2/TRBV6-3
j_gene: TRBJ1-1
len: 13
abundance: few
CDR3aa: CASSYSEGALAFF
CDR3nt: TGTGCCAGCAGTTACTCGGAGGGGGCTTTGGCTTTCTTT

d_gene: -
v_gene: TRBV10-3
j_gene: TRBJ2-7
len: 13
abundance: -
CDR3aa: CAIRYRDNYEQYF
CDR3nt: TGTGCCATCAGATACCGGGACAACTACGAGCAGTACTTC

d_gene: -
v_gene: TRBV5-5
j_gene: TRBJ2-7
len: 11
abundance: -
CDR3aa: CASSLIHEQYF
CDR3nt: TGTGCCAGCAGCTTGATCCACGAGCAGTACTTC

d_gene: -
v_gene: TRBV19
j_gene: TRBJ2-3
len: 14
abundance: -
CDR3aa: CASSVTGSSDTQYF
CDR3nt: TGTGCCAGTAGTGTTACAGGGTCGTCAGATACGCAGTATTTT

d_gene: TRBD1
v_gene: TRBV7-6
j_gene: TRBJ1-1
len: 16
abundance: -
CDR3aa: CASSLLPGGESSEAFF
CDR3nt: TGTGCCAGCAGCTTACTGCCAGGGGGCGAAAGTTCTGAAGCTTTCTTT

d_gene: -
v_gene: TRBV28
j_gene: TRBJ1-5
len: 13
abundance: few
CDR3aa: CASSAPGTQQIYF
CDR3nt: TGTGCCAGCAGTGCTCCCGGGACACAACAAATTTATTTT

d_gene: -
v_gene: TRBV19
j_gene: TRBJ1-1
len: 14
abundance: -
CDR3aa: CASTRKEMNTEAFF
CDR3nt: TGTGCCAGTACTCGGAAGGAGATGAACACTGAAGCTTTCTTT

d_gene: TRBD1
v_gene: TRBV24-1
j_gene: TRBJ1-5
len: 20
abundance: -
CDR3aa: CATSVHHRDSLIDGNQPQHF
CDR3nt: TGTGCCACCAGTGTTCACCACCGGGACAGCCTTATTGATGGCAATCAGCCCCAGCATTTT

d_gene: TRBD1
v_gene: TRBV10-1
j_gene: TRBJ2-2
len: 14
abundance: -
CDR3aa: CASRTGANTGELFF
CDR3nt: TGCGCCAGCAGGACAGGGGCGAACACCGGGGAGCTGTTTTTT

d_gene: TRBD2
v_gene: TRBV9
j_gene: TRBJ2-2
len: 17
abundance: -
CDR3aa: CASSVAGTSGNTGELFF
CDR3nt: TGTGCCAGCAGCGTAGCGGGGACTAGCGGAAACACCGGGGAGCTGTTTTTT

d_gene: TRBD1
v_gene: TRBV11-2
j_gene: TRBJ2-7
len: 14
abundance: -
CDR3aa: CASSLTGIPNEQYF
CDR3nt: TGTGCCAGCAGCTTGACAGGGATCCCGAATGAGCAGTACTTC

d_gene: -
v_gene: TRBV24-1
j_gene: TRBJ2-4
len: 11
abundance: -
CDR3aa: CATSDGNIQYF
CDR3nt: TGTGCCACCAGTGATGGAAACATTCAGTACTTC

d_gene: TRBD2
v_gene: TRBV19
j_gene: TRBJ2-1
len: 15
abundance: -
CDR3aa: CASTSQAGGPTEQFF
CDR3nt: TGTGCCAGTACATCCCAAGCGGGGGGCCCCACTGAGCAGTTCTTC

d_gene: -
v_gene: TRBV6-5
j_gene: TRBJ1-4
len: 15
abundance: -
CDR3aa: CASSLFRRGGEKLFF
CDR3nt: TGTGCCAGCAGCCTGTTTCGCCGGGGTGGGGAAAAACTGTTTTTT

d_gene: TRBD1
v_gene: TRBV5-6
j_gene: TRBJ2-1
len: 16
abundance: -
CDR3aa: CASSFGTGQAYNEQFF
CDR3nt: TGTGCCAGCAGCTTTGGGACAGGGCAGGCCTACAATGAGCAGTTCTTC

d_gene: -
v_gene: TRBV27
j_gene: TRBJ2-7
len: 14
abundance: -
CDR3aa: CASSYRVGAYEQYF
CDR3nt: TGTGCCAGCAGTTACAGGGTAGGGGCCTACGAGCAGTACTTC

d_gene: -
v_gene: TRBV28
j_gene: TRBJ2-3
len: 14
abundance: -
CDR3aa: CASRAGLIPDTQYF
CDR3nt: TGTGCCAGCAGGGCCGGACTCATCCCAGATACGCAGTATTTT

d_gene: -
v_gene: TRBV7-9
j_gene: TRBJ1-4
len: 16
abundance: -
CDR3aa: CASTSQPGSNSFKLFF
CDR3nt: TGTGCCAGCACCTCCCAACCAGGCAGTAATTCGTTTAAACTGTTTTTT

d_gene: -
v_gene: TRBV7-9
j_gene: TRBJ2-3
len: 14
abundance: -
CDR3aa: CASSRRLGEDTQYF
CDR3nt: TGTGCCAGCAGCCGACGACTAGGAGAAGATACGCAGTATTTT

d_gene: TRBD2
v_gene: TRBV18
j_gene: TRBJ2-7
len: 17
abundance: -
CDR3aa: CASSPRTSGRFRGEQYF
CDR3nt: TGTGCCAGCTCACCAAGGACTAGCGGGAGGTTTCGCGGCGAGCAGTACTTC

d_gene: TRBD1
v_gene: TRBV6-2/TRBV6-3
j_gene: TRBJ2-7
len: 17
abundance: -
CDR3aa: CASSYGPRTGDSYEQYF
CDR3nt: TGTGCCAGCAGTTACGGTCCTCGGACAGGGGACTCCTACGAGCAGTACTTC

d_gene: -
v_gene: TRBV7-9
j_gene: TRBJ2-5
len: 14
abundance: -
CDR3aa: CASSLSTTQETQYF
CDR3nt: TGTGCCAGCAGCTTATCCACTACCCAAGAGACCCAGTACTTC

d_gene: TRBD1
v_gene: TRBV9
j_gene: TRBJ2-2
len: 15
abundance: once
CDR3aa: CASSVGGDRSGELFF
CDR3nt: TGTGCCAGCAGCGTAGGGGGGGACAGGTCCGGGGAGCTGTTTTTT

d_gene: -
v_gene: TRBV5-1
j_gene: TRBJ1-6
len: 16
abundance: few
CDR3aa: CASSLVSGDGNSPLHF
CDR3nt: TGCGCCAGCAGCTTGGTATCAGGGGATGGGAATTCACCCCTCCACTTT

d_gene: -
v_gene: TRBV6-5
j_gene: TRBJ1-1
len: 13
abundance: -
CDR3aa: CASSYSEGTEAFF
CDR3nt: TGTGCCAGCAGTTACTCAGAGGGCACTGAAGCTTTCTTT

d_gene: TRBD2
v_gene: TRBV10-1
j_gene: TRBJ2-3
len: 15
abundance: -
CDR3aa: CASTSAGGHTDTQYF
CDR3nt: TGCGCCAGCACCTCGGCGGGGGGCCACACAGATACGCAGTATTTT

d_gene: -
v_gene: TRBV7-9
j_gene: TRBJ1-4
len: 16
abundance: once
CDR3aa: CASSPVQGFGNEKLFF
CDR3nt: TGTGCCAGCAGCCCAGTCCAGGGGTTCGGTAATGAAAAACTGTTTTTT

d_gene: -
v_gene: TRBV7-2
j_gene: TRBJ2-3
len: 15
abundance: -
CDR3aa: CASSNNVGGTDTQYF
CDR3nt: TGTGCCAGCAGCAATAACGTAGGGGGGACAGATACGCAGTATTTT

d_gene: -
v_gene: TRBV9
j_gene: TRBJ1-5
len: 15
abundance: -
CDR3aa: CASSVDPTPNQPQHF
CDR3nt: TGTGCCAGCAGCGTAGATCCCACCCCCAATCAGCCCCAGCATTTT

d_gene: -
v_gene: TRBV30
j_gene: TRBJ2-7
len: 13
abundance: many
CDR3aa: CAWSASGTGEQYF
CDR3nt: TGTGCCTGGAGTGCTAGTGGGACGGGCGAGCAGTACTTC

d_gene: -
v_gene: TRBV28
j_gene: TRBJ2-3
len: 15
abundance: -
CDR3aa: CASSSPDGKTDTQYF
CDR3nt: TGTGCCAGCAGCTCCCCTGACGGGAAGACAGATACGCAGTATTTT

d_gene: -
v_gene: TRBV6-2/TRBV6-3
j_gene: TRBJ1-2
len: 12
abundance: -
CDR3aa: CASSFFIGGYTF
CDR3nt: TGTGCCAGCAGTTTTTTCATCGGTGGCTACACCTTC

d_gene: -
v_gene: TRBV14
j_gene: TRBJ2-2
len: 15
abundance: few
CDR3aa: CASSQLPRDTGELFF
CDR3nt: TGTGCCAGCAGCCAACTCCCTAGAGACACCGGGGAGCTGTTTTTT

d_gene: -
v_gene: TRBV7-2
j_gene: TRBJ1-2
len: 14
abundance: once
CDR3aa: CASTGGGRNRGYTF
CDR3nt: TGTGCCAGCACCGGCGGGGGGCGAAATCGTGGCTACACCTTC

d_gene: TRBD1
v_gene: TRBV18
j_gene: TRBJ1-2
len: 14
abundance: -
CDR3aa: CASSQDRGQYGYTF
CDR3nt: TGTGCCAGCTCACAAGACAGGGGGCAGTATGGCTACACCTTC

d_gene: -
v_gene: TRBV25-1
j_gene: TRBJ1-1
len: 14
abundance: -
CDR3aa: CATQLGGLDTEAFF
CDR3nt: TGTGCCACGCAGCTGGGGGGTTTGGACACTGAAGCTTTCTTT

d_gene: -
v_gene: TRBV3-1/TRBV3-2
j_gene: TRBJ1-5
len: 17
abundance: -
CDR3aa: CASSQDPGGASNQPQHF
CDR3nt: TGTGCCAGCAGCCAAGATCCCGGCGGGGCGAGCAATCAGCCCCAGCATTTT